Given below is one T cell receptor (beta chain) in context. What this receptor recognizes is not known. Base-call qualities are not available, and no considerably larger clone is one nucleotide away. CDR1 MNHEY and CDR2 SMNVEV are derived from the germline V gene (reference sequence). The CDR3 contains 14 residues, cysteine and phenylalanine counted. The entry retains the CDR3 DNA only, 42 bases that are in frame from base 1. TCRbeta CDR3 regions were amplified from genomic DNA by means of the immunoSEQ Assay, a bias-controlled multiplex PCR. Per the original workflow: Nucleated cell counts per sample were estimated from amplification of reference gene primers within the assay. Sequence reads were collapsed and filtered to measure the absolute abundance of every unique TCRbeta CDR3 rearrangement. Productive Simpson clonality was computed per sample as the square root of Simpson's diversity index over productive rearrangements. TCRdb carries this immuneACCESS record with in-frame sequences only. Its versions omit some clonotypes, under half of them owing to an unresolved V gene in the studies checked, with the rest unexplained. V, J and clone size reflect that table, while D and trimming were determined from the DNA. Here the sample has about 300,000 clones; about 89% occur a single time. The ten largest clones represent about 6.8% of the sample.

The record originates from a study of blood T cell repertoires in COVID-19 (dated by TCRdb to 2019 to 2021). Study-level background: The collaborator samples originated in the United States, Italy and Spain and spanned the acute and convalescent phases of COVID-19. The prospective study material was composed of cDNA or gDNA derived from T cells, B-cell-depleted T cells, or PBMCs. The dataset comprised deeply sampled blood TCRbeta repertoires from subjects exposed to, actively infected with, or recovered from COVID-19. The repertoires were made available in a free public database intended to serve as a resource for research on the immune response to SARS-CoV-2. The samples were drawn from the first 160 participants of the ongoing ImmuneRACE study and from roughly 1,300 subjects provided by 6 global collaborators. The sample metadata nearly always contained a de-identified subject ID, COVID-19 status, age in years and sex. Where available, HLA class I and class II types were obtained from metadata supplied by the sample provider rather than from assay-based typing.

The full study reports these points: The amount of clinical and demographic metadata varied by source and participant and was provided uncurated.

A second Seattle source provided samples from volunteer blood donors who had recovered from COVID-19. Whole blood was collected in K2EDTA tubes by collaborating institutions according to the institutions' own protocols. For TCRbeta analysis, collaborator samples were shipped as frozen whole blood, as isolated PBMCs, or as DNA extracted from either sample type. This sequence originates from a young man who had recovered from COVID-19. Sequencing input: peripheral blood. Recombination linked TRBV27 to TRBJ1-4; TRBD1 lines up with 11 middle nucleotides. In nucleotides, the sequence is TGTGGCCCTTACTCGGGACAGGGGGATGAAAAACTGTTTTTT. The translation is CGPYSGQGDEKLFF.